A selection of T cell receptor beta chains follows, all from one sample in a study of cytomegalovirus exposure and HLA in healthy donors. The repertoire was sequenced with immunoSEQ multiplex PCR; TCRdb's copy has only in-frame clones and lacks some. The data contain about 70,000 clones, around 70% of them singletons. Sequenced: PBMCs. The receptor source for this set is a human donor in good health. CDR3s include the opening cysteine and the closing phenylalanine or tryptophan. Fields, in order: clone size, CDR3 length, D gene, V gene, J gene, CDR3 DNA, CDR3 protein. A D gene is named only where the DNA matches it firmly. For some rows the clone size is stated as once, few or many, or as a class when expanded; others skip it.

abundance: .; len: 15; d_gene: .; v_gene: TRBV7-9; j_gene: TRBJ2-7; CDR3nt: TGTGCCAGCAGCTCCCGGGACCGGAGGGACCACGAGCAGTACTTC; CDR3aa: CASSSRDRRDHEQYF
abundance: .; len: 13; d_gene: TRBD1; v_gene: TRBV5-8; j_gene: TRBJ1-1; CDR3nt: TGTGCCAGCGGCTTGGGGGACAGAACTGAAGCTTTCTTT; CDR3aa: CASGLGDRTEAFF
abundance: .; len: 15; d_gene: TRBD1; v_gene: TRBV28; j_gene: TRBJ2-7; CDR3nt: TGTGCCAGCAGTTTACTTGGACAGGAACCCTACGAGCAGTACTTC; CDR3aa: CASSLLGQEPYEQYF
abundance: .; len: 15; d_gene: .; v_gene: TRBV7-7; j_gene: TRBJ2-2; CDR3nt: TGTGCCAGCAGCCTCGGTCAAGGGGTAACCGGGGAGCTGTTTTTT; CDR3aa: CASSLGQGVTGELFF
abundance: .; len: 14; d_gene: .; v_gene: TRBV4-2; j_gene: TRBJ2-2; CDR3nt: TGTGCCAGCAGCCCTCCCCAGGACACCGGGGAGCTGTTTTTT; CDR3aa: CASSPPQDTGELFF
abundance: .; len: 13; d_gene: TRBD2; v_gene: TRBV29-1; j_gene: TRBJ2-1; CDR3nt: TGCAGCTCTTCTGGGTCAGCGGGGAATGAGCAGTTCTTC; CDR3aa: CSSSGSAGNEQFF
abundance: .; len: 13; d_gene: .; v_gene: TRBV5-1; j_gene: TRBJ2-7; CDR3nt: TGCGCCAGCAGCTTGGAACTTACCTACGAGCAGTACTTC; CDR3aa: CASSLELTYEQYF
abundance: few; len: 15; d_gene: TRBD1; v_gene: TRBV6-1; j_gene: TRBJ2-3; CDR3nt: TGTGCCAGCAGTGAAGACAGGGGGCACACAGATACGCAGTATTTT; CDR3aa: CASSEDRGHTDTQYF
abundance: .; len: 13; d_gene: .; v_gene: TRBV27; j_gene: TRBJ2-3; CDR3nt: TGTGCCAGCAGTTCTGCCCGGAGAGATACGCAGTATTTT; CDR3aa: CASSSARRDTQYF
abundance: .; len: 13; d_gene: .; v_gene: TRBV9; j_gene: TRBJ2-5; CDR3nt: TGTGCCAGCAGCCCAGGGATTATGGAGACCCAGTACTTC; CDR3aa: CASSPGIMETQYF
abundance: .; len: 13; d_gene: TRBD1; v_gene: TRBV5-6; j_gene: TRBJ1-5; CDR3nt: TGTGCCAGCAGCCGGACAGGGAATCAGCCCCAGCATTTT; CDR3aa: CASSRTGNQPQHF
abundance: .; len: 15; d_gene: .; v_gene: TRBV7-3; j_gene: TRBJ2-3; CDR3nt: TGTGCCAGCAGCTCCCAGGGGAAGTATACAGATACGCAGTATTTT; CDR3aa: CASSSQGKYTDTQYF
abundance: .; len: 15; d_gene: .; v_gene: TRBV7-2; j_gene: TRBJ1-2; CDR3nt: TGTGCCAGCAGCTTAGGTATCGGGGGAAGCTATGGCTACACCTTC; CDR3aa: CASSLGIGGSYGYTF
abundance: .; len: 14; d_gene: .; v_gene: TRBV15; j_gene: TRBJ2-5; CDR3nt: TGTGCCACCAGCAGAGATTGGAGAGAAGAGACCCAGTACTTC; CDR3aa: CATSRDWREETQYF
abundance: few; len: 14; d_gene: TRBD1; v_gene: TRBV6-6; j_gene: TRBJ2-7; CDR3nt: TGTGCCAGCAGCGGGGGACAGGGCCCCTACGAGCAGTACTTC; CDR3aa: CASSGGQGPYEQYF
abundance: .; len: 14; d_gene: TRBD1; v_gene: TRBV5-6; j_gene: TRBJ1-2; CDR3nt: TGTGCCAGCAGCTTGGCAGGGGGCGGAGGTGGCTACACCTTC; CDR3aa: CASSLAGGGGGYTF
abundance: .; len: 13; d_gene: TRBD2; v_gene: TRBV28; j_gene: TRBJ2-2; CDR3nt: TGTGCCAGCAGTGGGGGGGGAATCGGGGAGCTGTTTTTT; CDR3aa: CASSGGGIGELFF
abundance: .; len: 13; d_gene: .; v_gene: TRBV5-1; j_gene: TRBJ2-1; CDR3nt: TGCGCCAGCAGCTTGGTGGGGGGTGGTGAGCAGTTCTTC; CDR3aa: CASSLVGGGEQFF
abundance: .; len: 12; d_gene: TRBD1; v_gene: TRBV30; j_gene: TRBJ1-1; CDR3nt: TGTGCCTGGAGTGGAACAGGGGGAGGAGCTTTCTTT; CDR3aa: CAWSGTGGGAFF
abundance: .; len: 14; d_gene: TRBD1; v_gene: TRBV5-6; j_gene: TRBJ2-7; CDR3nt: TGTGCCAGCAGCTTGGACAGGGGCTCCTACGAGCAGTACTTC; CDR3aa: CASSLDRGSYEQYF
abundance: .; len: 16; d_gene: .; v_gene: TRBV6-5; j_gene: TRBJ2-1; CDR3nt: TGTGCCAGCAGTTACGGGGGCGCTCGCATAAACAATGAGCAGTTCTTC; CDR3aa: CASSYGGARINNEQFF
abundance: .; len: 15; d_gene: TRBD1; v_gene: TRBV6-5; j_gene: TRBJ2-1; CDR3nt: TGTGCCAGCAAGGCCAACAGACAGGGGACTAATGAGCAGTTCTTC; CDR3aa: CASKANRQGTNEQFF
abundance: .; len: 14; d_gene: .; v_gene: TRBV6-5; j_gene: TRBJ1-5; CDR3nt: TGTGCCAGCAGCGCGGGCCCTAGCAATCAGCCCCAGCATTTT; CDR3aa: CASSAGPSNQPQHF
abundance: .; len: 16; d_gene: TRBD1; v_gene: TRBV4-1; j_gene: TRBJ2-2; CDR3nt: TGCGCCAGCAGCCAAATGAAGGACAGGGGGCGCAGGGAGCTGTTTTTT; CDR3aa: CASSQMKDRGRRELFF
abundance: few; len: 15; d_gene: TRBD1; v_gene: TRBV28; j_gene: TRBJ1-2; CDR3nt: TGTGCCAGCACCCCTCAAGACAGGGGAGGATATGGCTACACCTTC; CDR3aa: CASTPQDRGGYGYTF